The next 20 T cell receptor beta chains were all read from a single sample in a study of T-cell memory formation after mild COVID-19. TCRdb re-called the 5' RACE reads through MiXCR, storing one row per CDR3 protein. The sample lists approximately 300,000 distinct CDR3 sequences, roughly a fifth seen once, with roughly 21% in the top ten. Sequencing was carried out using PBMCs or a T cell subset sorted from them (not recorded which). All receptors derive from a man aged 18 to 35 who had mild COVID-19 (a few samples of this study predate the infection). Cell type and time point are not known.

This sequence joins TRBV20-1 and TRBJ2-7, with D possibly matching TRBD2 (6 bases). This CDR3 has 14 amino acids. Germline CDR1 DFQATT, CDR2 SNEGSKA (reference sequence). Trimming took off 4 bases at V and 3 bases at J, with 16 bases between the two ends. CDR3 protein: CSAIGVRGDYEQYF. CDR3 DNA: TGCAGTGCTATCGGGGTTCGCGGGGACTACGAGCAGTACTTC.

This clonotype occurred a few times. V and J are TRBV4-1 and TRBJ2-4, with 8 positions matching TRBD1. Germline loops: CDR1 MGHRA, CDR2 YSYEKL. J gave up 1 base and V 0 bases, and 5 bases lay outside the gene matches. CDR3 size: 17 residues. The CDR3 nucleotides read TGCGCCAGCAGCCAAGAGGCAGGGGGCTTCGCCAAAAACATTCAGTACTTC. Translating gives CASSQEAGGFAKNIQYF.

The rearrangement joins TRBV20-1 to TRBJ2-3; perhaps TRBD2 as D (5 bases). There are 15 residues in the CDR3. Germline CDR1 and CDR2: DFQATT and SNEGSKA (reference sequence). V shed 1 base and J shed 0 bases, with 11 bases lying between them. In DNA, the CDR3 is TGCAGTGCTAGAGTAGTCAGGAGGAGCACAGATACGCAGTATTTT. Protein sequence: CSARVVRRSTDTQYF.

This clonotype was detected a few times. The genes are TRBV10-3 and TRBJ2-1; 11 bases map to TRBD2. V shed 4 bases, J shed 8 bases, and the junction held 13 bases outside the gene matches. CDR3 length equals 17 residues. The V gene's germline CDR1 is ENHRY and CDR2 SYGVKD. The CDR3 is CAISAPSSSGGIYEQFF. The CDR3 bases are TGTGCCATCAGTGCCCCCAGCTCTAGCGGGGGGATATATGAGCAGTTCTTC.

This chain connects TRBV20-1 to TRBJ2-2; D is possibly TRBD1 or TRBD2 (6 bases each). Germline values: CDR1 DFQATT, CDR2 SNEGSKA (reference sequence). The CDR3 is 18 amino acids. V was pared by 5 bases and J by 0 bases, with 22 bases between. This CDR3 is CSAGGGTDHPANTGELFF. DNA of the CDR3: TGCAGTGCTGGGGGCGGGACGGACCACCCTGCGAACACCGGGGAGCTGTTTTTT.

The chain uses TRBV15 and TRBJ1-2; the match to TRBD1 covers 10 bases. Germline assignment: CDR1 LNHNV and CDR2 YYDKDF (reference sequence). This CDR3 has 15 amino acids. Losses at the gene ends were 2 bases for V and 6 bases for J; bases not matched to a gene: 6. The CDR3 region is CATSRRTGGVNGYTF. The CDR3 DNA reads TGTGCCACCAGCAGAAGGACAGGGGGAGTGAATGGCTACACCTTC.

V is TRBV7-8 and J is TRBJ1-2, with D possibly being TRBD1 (5 bases). V lost 2 bases, J lost 2 bases, and 27 bases lay in between. Germline values: CDR1 SGHVS, CDR2 FQNEAQ. The CDR3 runs 20 residues. This CDR3 reads CASSLKGAAQFSFLNYGYTF. CDR3 DNA sequence: TGTGCCAGCAGCTTAAAAGGGGCCGCCCAATTTTCCTTTTTGAACTATGGCTACACCTTC. Looking up the rest from reference TRBV7-8 and TRBJ1-2 gives the full variable domain: GAGVSQSPRYKVAKRGQDVALRCDPISGHVSLFWYQQALGQGPEFLTYFQNEAQLDKSGLPSDRFFAERPEGSVSTLKIQRTQQEDSAVYLCASSLKGAAQFSFLNYGYTFGSGTRLTVV.

This clonotype showed up many times. In nucleotides, the CDR3 is TGTGCCAGCAGTTACTCGGGGGGTTCTGGGGCCAACGTCCTGACTTTC. Amino acids: CASSYSGGSGANVLTF. The V gene is TRBV6-5, the J gene TRBJ2-6; possible D gene TRBD2, 6 bases. V shed 0 bases and J shed 1 base, with 7 bases lying between them. CDR3 size: 16 residues. Looked up from germline, CDR1 is MNHEY and CDR2 is SVGAGI.

This clonotype has only a few counts. The V and J genes are TRBV6-5 and TRBJ2-5; the match to TRBD1 covers 12 bases. The V gene's germline CDR1 is MNHEY and CDR2 SVGAGI. This CDR3 has 16 amino acids. J was trimmed by 2 bases and V by 6 bases; bases with no gene match: 7. The CDR3 protein is CASSRDRGPRQETQYF. The DNA of the CDR3 is TGTGCCAGCAGCCGGGACAGGGGGCCTCGGCAAGAGACCCAGTACTTC.

This clonotype was found many times. The J gene is TRBJ2-5, the V gene TRBV5-1, with 10 bases identical to TRBD2. Losses at the gene ends were 1 base for V and 5 bases for J; bases not matched to a gene: 5. This CDR3 has 15 amino acids. CDR1 and CDR2 (germline): SGHRS, YFSETQ. The DNA for the CDR3 is TGCGCCAGCAGCTTGCAGGGGACTAGCGTCGAGACCCAGTACTTC. The encoded protein is CASSLQGTSVETQYF.

This clonotype was recorded a few times. This sequence joins TRBV3-1 and TRBJ1-3; no clear D. Trimming removed 3 bases from V and 0 bases from J, with 9 bases in between. Germline CDR1 LGHDT, CDR2 YNNKEL (reference sequence). The CDR3 has 15 amino acids. CDR3 sequence (DNA): TGTGCCAGCAGCCAGCGGTCTGGCTCTGGAAACACCATATATTTT. Protein: CASSQRSGSGNTIYF.

J is TRBJ2-7 and V is TRBV14; 9 nucleotides line up with TRBD2. CDR1 is SGHDN, CDR2 FVKESK, per germline. Trimming removed 0 bases from V and 5 bases from J; junction bases left unmatched: 5. The CDR3 is made up of 15 amino acids. The chain's CDR3 is CASSQDSGGENEQYF. In DNA form, the CDR3 reads TGTGCCAGCAGCCAAGATAGCGGGGGCGAGAACGAGCAGTACTTC.

This clonotype has only a few counts. The chain recombines TRBV29-1 with TRBJ1-1; possibly TRBD1 for D (6 bases). Between the trimmed V and J ends, which lost 5 bases and 3 bases, there was a span of 13 bases. Per the germline V gene, CDR1 is SQVTM and CDR2 is ANQGSEA. This CDR3 has 13 residues. The CDR3 DNA reads as TGCAGCGTTAGAACAGGGAGAGACACTGAAGCTTTCTTT. Translated, it gives CSVRTGRDTEAFF.

This chain uses TRBV5-4 with TRBJ2-7, with D tentatively TRBD1 (7 bases). V was trimmed by 0 bases and J by 6 bases, leaving 13 bases between them. The CDR3 runs 14 residues. CDR1 SGHNT and CDR2 YYREEE come from the germline V gene (reference sequence). The CDR3 region is CASSLVEGAGEQYF. DNA of the CDR3: TGTGCCAGCAGCTTGGTGGAGGGGGCGGGCGAGCAGTACTTC.

This clonotype was observed a few times. The gene calls are TRBV10-3 and TRBJ1-5; TRBD1 matches 10 bases. The length of the CDR3 is 13 residues. Germline CDR1 reads ENHRY; CDR2 reads SYGVKD. The trim removed 8 bases at V and 4 bases at J, leaving 2 bases unmatched. The CDR3 protein is CAIGTGENQPQHF. The CDR3 nucleotides are TGTGCCATCGGGACAGGGGAAAATCAGCCCCAGCATTTT.

The V call is TRBV28, the J call TRBJ1-2; D is perhaps TRBD1 (5 bases). V lost 6 bases and J lost 3, with 11 bases in between. The CDR3 sequence is 13 residues long. Germline assignment: CDR1 MDHEN and CDR2 SYDVKM. CDR3 sequence (DNA): TGTGCCAGCAGCTGGGCAGGGTACTATGGCTACACCTTC. Protein sequence: CASSWAGYYGYTF.

V is TRBV29-1 and J is TRBJ2-3; 8 bases are shared with TRBD2. CDR3 length equals 14 residues. Unmatched junction bases numbered 6, after V lost 5 bases and J lost 2 bases. The germline V gene has CDR1 SQVTM and CDR2 ANQGSEA. CDR3 nucleotides: TGCAGCGTTTGGAAAGCGGGGGTCACAGATACGCAGTATTTT. Protein: CSVWKAGVTDTQYF.

The V gene is TRBV2, the J gene TRBJ2-7, with unresolved D. The CDR3 totals 14 residues. Trimming took 1 base from V and 5 from J, leaving 12 bases between them. The germline CDR1 and CDR2 sequences are SNHLY and FYNNEI. As DNA, the CDR3 is TGTGCCAGCAGTGAAGGGGATGGATTAAACGAGCAGTACGTC. It translates to CASSEGDGLNEQYV.

This clonotype was observed a few times. The chain uses TRBV7-9 and TRBJ1-1; the D gene is possibly TRBD1 (5 bases). V was trimmed by 5 bases and J by 0 bases, leaving 10 bases between them. The CDR3 sequence is 14 residues long. Germline V gene data show CDR1 as SEHNR and CDR2 as FQNEAQ (reference sequence). The CDR3 region has the DNA TGTGCCAGCAGCACGACAGTCATGAACACTGAAGCTTTCTTT. Protein: CASSTTVMNTEAFF.

The chain recombines TRBV29-1 with TRBJ2-3; TRBD2 is a possible D gene (6 bases). The germline V and J ends were trimmed by 4 bases and 1 base, with 6 bases remaining between them. The germline V gene has CDR1 SQVTM and CDR2 ANQGSEA. The CDR3 length is 12 residues. The CDR3 DNA reads as TGCAGCGTTGGGGGGGGCACAGATACGCAGTATTTT. Its translation: CSVGGGTDTQYF.